Sequencing of this TCR beta chain was carried out in a study of T cell responses to AZD1222 COVID-19 vaccine. Clones were sequenced by immunoSEQ multiplex PCR, and TCRdb holds only the in-frame ones, with some missing. The sample comprises more than 130,000 clones, about nine tenths of which are singletons, and 3.4% rests with the top ten. This CDR3 is built from 14 residues. With 0 bases removed from V and 4 bases from J, the gap between germline ends came to 10 bases. Germline V gene lookup returns CDR1 SGDLS and CDR2 YYNGEE. Study-wide results and limits: Once two AZD1222 doses were given, Spike-specific TCR breadth and depth went up. At baseline, seropositivity was found in only six or seven AZD1222 recipients.

Comment on this clone: The target antigen is unknown.

This receptor was taken from an adult in good health. The rearrangement joins TRBV9 to TRBJ1-2, with a possible D match to TRBD1 (6 bases). The sequencing used peripheral blood, collected on day 0 of AZD1222 vaccination. In DNA form, the CDR3 reads TGTGCCAGCAGCGTAGGGGAGGGGGGCTATGGCTACACCTTC. Residues: CASSVGEGGYGYTF.